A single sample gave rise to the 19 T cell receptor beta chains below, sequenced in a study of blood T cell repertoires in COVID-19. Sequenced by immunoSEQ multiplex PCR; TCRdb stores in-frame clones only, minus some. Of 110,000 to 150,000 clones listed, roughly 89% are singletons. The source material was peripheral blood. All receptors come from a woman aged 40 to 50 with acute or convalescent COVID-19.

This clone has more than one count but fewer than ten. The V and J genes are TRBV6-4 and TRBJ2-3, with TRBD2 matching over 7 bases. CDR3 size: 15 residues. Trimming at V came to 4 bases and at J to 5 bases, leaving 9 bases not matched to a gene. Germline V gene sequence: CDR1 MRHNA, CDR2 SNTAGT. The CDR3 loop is CASSVSAGAQDTQYF. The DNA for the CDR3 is TGTGCCAGCAGTGTTTCCGCGGGAGCGCAAGATACGCAGTATTTT.

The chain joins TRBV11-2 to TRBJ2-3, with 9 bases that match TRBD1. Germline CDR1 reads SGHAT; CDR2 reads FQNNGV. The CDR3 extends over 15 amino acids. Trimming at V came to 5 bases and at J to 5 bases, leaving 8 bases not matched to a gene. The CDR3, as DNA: TGTGCCAGCAGCCCAAGGTACAGGGGGCTAGATACGCAGTATTTT. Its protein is CASSPRYRGLDTQYF.

For the CDR3, the DNA is TGTGCCAGCAGCTTGGGGACCCAGGGGGGTTACGAGCAGTACTTC. It is translated as CASSLGTQGGYEQYF. This chain uses TRBV5-4 with TRBJ2-7, with D perhaps matching TRBD1 (7 bases). CDR3 size: 15 residues. CDR1 is SGHNT and CDR2 is YYREEE in the germline V gene (reference sequence). Trimming took 0 bases from V and 4 from J, leaving 14 bases between them.

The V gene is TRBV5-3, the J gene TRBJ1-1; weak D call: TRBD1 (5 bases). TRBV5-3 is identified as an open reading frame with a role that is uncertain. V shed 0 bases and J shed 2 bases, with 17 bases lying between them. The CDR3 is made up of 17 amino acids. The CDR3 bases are TGTGCCAGAAGCTTGGCCAGGGTAACGAAGGAAAACACTGAAGCTTTCTTT. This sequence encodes CARSLARVTKENTEAFF.

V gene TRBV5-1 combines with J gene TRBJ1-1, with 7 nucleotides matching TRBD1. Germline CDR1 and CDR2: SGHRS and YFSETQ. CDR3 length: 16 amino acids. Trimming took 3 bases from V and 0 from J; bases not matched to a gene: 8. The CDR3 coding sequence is TGCGCCAGCAGCTCCCTCGACAGGGTGGTGAACACTGAAGCTTTCTTT. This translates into CASSSLDRVVNTEAFF.

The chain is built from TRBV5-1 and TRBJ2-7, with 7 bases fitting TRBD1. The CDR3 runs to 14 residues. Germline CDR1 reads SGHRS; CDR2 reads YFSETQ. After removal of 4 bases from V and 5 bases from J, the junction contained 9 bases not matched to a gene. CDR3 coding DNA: TGCGCCAGCAGCGTCGGGACAGTTCTCCACGAGCAGTACTTC. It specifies CASSVGTVLHEQYF.

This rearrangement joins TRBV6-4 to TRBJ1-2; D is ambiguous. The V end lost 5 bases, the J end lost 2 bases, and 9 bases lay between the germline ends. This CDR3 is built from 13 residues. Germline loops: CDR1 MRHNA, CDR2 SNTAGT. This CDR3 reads CASSPDTNYGYTF. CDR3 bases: TGTGCCAGCAGTCCCGACACCAACTATGGCTACACCTTC.

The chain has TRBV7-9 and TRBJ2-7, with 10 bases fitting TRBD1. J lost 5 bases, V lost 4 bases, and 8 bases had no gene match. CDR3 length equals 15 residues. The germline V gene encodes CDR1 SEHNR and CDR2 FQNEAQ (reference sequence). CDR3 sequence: CASSSGTGVPNEQYF. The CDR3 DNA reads TGTGCCAGCAGCTCCGGGACAGGGGTCCCCAACGAGCAGTACTTC.

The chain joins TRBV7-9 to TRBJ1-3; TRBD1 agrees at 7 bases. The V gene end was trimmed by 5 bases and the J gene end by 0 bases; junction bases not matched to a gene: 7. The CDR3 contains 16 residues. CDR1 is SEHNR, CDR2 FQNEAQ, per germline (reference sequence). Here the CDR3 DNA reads TGTGCCAGCAGCCGGACCCGGGACAGCTCTGGAAACACCATATATTTT. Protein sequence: CASSRTRDSSGNTIYF.

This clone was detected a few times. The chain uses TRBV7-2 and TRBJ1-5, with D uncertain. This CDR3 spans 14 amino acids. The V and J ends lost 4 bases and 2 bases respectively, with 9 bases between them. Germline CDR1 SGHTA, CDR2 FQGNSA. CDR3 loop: CASSSALGNQPQHF. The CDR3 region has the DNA TGTGCCAGCAGCTCCGCGCTCGGCAATCAGCCCCAGCATTTT.

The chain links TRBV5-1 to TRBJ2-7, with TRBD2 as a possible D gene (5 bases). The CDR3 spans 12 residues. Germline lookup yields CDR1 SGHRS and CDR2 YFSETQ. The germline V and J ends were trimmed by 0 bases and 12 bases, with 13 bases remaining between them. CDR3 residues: CASSLEGEGRYF. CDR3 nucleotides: TGCGCCAGCAGCTTGGAGGGAGAAGGAAGGTACTTC.

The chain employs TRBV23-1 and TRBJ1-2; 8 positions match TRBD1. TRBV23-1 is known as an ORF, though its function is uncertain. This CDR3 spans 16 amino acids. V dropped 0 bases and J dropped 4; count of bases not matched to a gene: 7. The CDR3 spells CASSQSNEDRVYGYTF. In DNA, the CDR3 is TGCGCCAGCAGTCAATCGAATGAGGACAGGGTCTATGGCTACACCTTC.

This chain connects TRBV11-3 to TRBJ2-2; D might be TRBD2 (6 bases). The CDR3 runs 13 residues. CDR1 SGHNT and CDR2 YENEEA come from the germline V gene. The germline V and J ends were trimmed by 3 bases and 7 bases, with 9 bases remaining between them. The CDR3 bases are TGTGCCAGCAGCTTTCGGGGAGGCGGGGAGCTGTTTTTT. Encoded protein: CASSFRGGGELFF.

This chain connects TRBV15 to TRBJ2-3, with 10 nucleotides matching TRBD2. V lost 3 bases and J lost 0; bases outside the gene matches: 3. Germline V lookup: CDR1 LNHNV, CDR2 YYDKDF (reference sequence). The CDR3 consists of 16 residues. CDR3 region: CATSRALAGSTDTQYF. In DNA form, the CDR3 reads TGTGCCACCAGCAGGGCACTAGCGGGAAGCACAGATACGCAGTATTTT.

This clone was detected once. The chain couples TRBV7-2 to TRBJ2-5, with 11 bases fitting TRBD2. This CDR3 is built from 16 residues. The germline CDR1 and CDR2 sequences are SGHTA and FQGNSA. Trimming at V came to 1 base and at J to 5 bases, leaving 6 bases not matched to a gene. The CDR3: CASSLVASGRRETQYF. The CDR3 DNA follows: TGTGCCAGCAGCTTAGTGGCTAGCGGGAGGAGGGAGACCCAGTACTTC. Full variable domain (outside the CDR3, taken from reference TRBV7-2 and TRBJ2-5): GAGVSQSPSNKVTEKGKDVELRCDPISGHTALYWYRQSLGQGLEFLIYFQGNSAPDKSGLPSDRFSAERTGGSVSTLTIQRTQQEDSAVYLCASSLVASGRRETQYFGPGTRLLVL.

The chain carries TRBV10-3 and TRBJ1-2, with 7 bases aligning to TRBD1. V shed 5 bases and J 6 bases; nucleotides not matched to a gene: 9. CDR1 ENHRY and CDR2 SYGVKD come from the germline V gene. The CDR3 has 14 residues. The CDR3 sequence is CAISSVQGNDGYTF. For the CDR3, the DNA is TGTGCCATCAGTTCGGTACAGGGGAATGATGGCTACACCTTC.

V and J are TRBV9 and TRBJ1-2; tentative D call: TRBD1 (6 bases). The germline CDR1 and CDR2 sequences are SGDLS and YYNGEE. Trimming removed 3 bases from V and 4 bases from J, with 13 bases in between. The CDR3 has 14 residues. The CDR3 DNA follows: TGTGCCAGCAGCGACGGGGACACAATCTATGGCTACACCTTC. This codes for CASSDGDTIYGYTF.

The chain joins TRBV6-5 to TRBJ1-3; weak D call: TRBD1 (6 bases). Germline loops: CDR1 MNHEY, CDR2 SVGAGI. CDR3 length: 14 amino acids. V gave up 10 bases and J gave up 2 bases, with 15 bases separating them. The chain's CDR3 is CATRPQGPGNTIYF. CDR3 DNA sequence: TGTGCCACTCGACCGCAGGGGCCTGGAAACACCATATATTTT.

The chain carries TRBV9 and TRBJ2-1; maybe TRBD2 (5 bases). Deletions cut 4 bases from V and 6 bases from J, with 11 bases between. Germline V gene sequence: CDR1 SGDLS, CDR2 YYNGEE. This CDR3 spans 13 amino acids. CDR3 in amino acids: CASSSLGPNEQFF. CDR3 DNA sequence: TGTGCCAGCAGCTCACTAGGGCCCAATGAGCAGTTCTTC.